These 15 T cell receptor beta chains were all obtained from the same sample, sequenced in a study of T cells expressing NK-cell markers (dated by TCRdb to 2019 to 2021). Libraries were built with 5' RACE. Sequenced on an Illumina HiSeq 2000. TCRdb reprocessed the raw reads; every CDR3 protein sequence is a single record, and DNA is not supplied. The sample table on file contains 500,000 to 700,000 distinct CDR3 sequences. Roughly 3.4% of the sample is in the top ten clones. Sequenced material: blood T cells: a sorted CD56 or NKG2C T cell subset, CD4+ or CD8+ T cells, or bulk PBMC T cells (not recorded which). The receptor set was obtained from a man aged 18 to 30 in good health. Donor details come from another sample of the same person, matched by shared clones.

The chain links TRBV20-1 to TRBJ2-5; TCRdb's D gene call, TRBD2, goes unchecked for lack of DNA. The CDR3 covers 13 residues. Germline V gene sequence: CDR1 DFQATT, CDR2 SNEGSKA (reference sequence). The CDR3 loop reads CSARSGIQETQYF.

J is TRBJ2-3 and V is TRBV28. Germline assignment: CDR1 MDHEN and CDR2 SYDVKM. The CDR3 has 15 amino acids. CDR3: CASSRISTVRGTQYF.

This sequence joins TRBV7-2 and TRBJ2-1. Germline CDR1 SGHTA, CDR2 FQGNSA. The CDR3 has 15 residues. The CDR3 reads CASSLVAVSYNEQFF.

This chain links TRBV6-2 or TRBV6-3 with TRBJ2-6. Germline V lookup: CDR1 MNHEY, CDR2 SVGEGT. This CDR3 has 13 amino acids. The CDR3 protein is CASGRSGANVLTF.

The rearrangement links TRBV28 to TRBJ2-2; TCRdb picks TRBD2, but there is no DNA to check that call. Germline CDR1 reads MDHEN; CDR2 reads SYDVKM. There are 15 residues in the CDR3. This CDR3 is CATTPGLVDTGELFF.

The chain carries TRBV18 and TRBJ2-5; absent DNA, TCRdb's TRBD2 call cannot be checked. CDR3 length: 12 amino acids. Germline V gene lookup returns CDR1 KGHSH and CDR2 LQKENI. The CDR3 reads CASEGGEETQYF.

The V call is TRBV10-3, the J call TRBJ2-7; the D call from TCRdb, TRBD1, cannot be confirmed without DNA. This CDR3 has 14 amino acids. Germline lookup yields CDR1 ENHRY and CDR2 SYGVKD. The CDR3: CAISNTPPPDEQYF.

The V gene is TRBV15, the J gene TRBJ2-5. Germline V gene data show CDR1 as LNHNV and CDR2 as YYDKDF (reference sequence). The CDR3 has 14 residues. This CDR3 is CATSEIRVAETQYF.

The chain joins TRBV7-2 to TRBJ2-3; TCRdb designates TRBD2, a call that cannot be tested without DNA. CDR3 length: 14 residues. Germline V gives CDR1 SGHTA, CDR2 FQGNSA. This CDR3 is CASSRRADASTQYF.

J is TRBJ1-1 and V is TRBV5-5. CDR1 SGHKS and CDR2 YYEKEE come from the germline V gene (reference sequence). The CDR3 sequence is 12 residues long. Here the CDR3 reads CASSFQTAEAFF.

V and J are TRBV30 and TRBJ1-1; lacking DNA, the TRBD1 call made by TCRdb goes unchecked. CDR1 and CDR2 (germline): GTSNPN, SVGIG (reference sequence). The CDR3 loop spans 14 amino acids. The CDR3 protein is CAWTQQGRDTEAFF.

The chain links TRBV12-3 or TRBV12-4 to TRBJ1-3. The length of the CDR3 is 15 residues. The CDR3 here is CASSPHLARGDTIYF.

The rearrangement uses TRBV27 and TRBJ2-6. CDR1 and CDR2 (germline): MNHEY, SMNVEV (reference sequence). This CDR3 region has 15 residues. CDR3 protein: CASSQSTSGANVLTF.

The gene calls are TRBV6-2 or TRBV6-3 and TRBJ2-5; TCRdb's assignment of TRBD2 cannot be checked, as there is no DNA. The CDR3 runs 16 residues. Germline V gene sequence: CDR1 MNHEY, CDR2 SVGEGT. This chain's CDR3 is CASSPHRLAGEETQYF.

The chain joins TRBV20-1 to TRBJ2-7. CDR1 DFQATT and CDR2 SNEGSKA come from the germline V gene (reference sequence). The CDR3 has 12 amino acids. The CDR3: CSARGAPYEQYF.